These 5 T cell receptor beta chains originate from one sample sequenced in a study of OX40 agonist ivuxolimab in advanced cancers. Here immunoSEQ multiplex PCR was the method, and the copy in TCRdb shows in-frame clones only, minus some. The sample holds roughly 19,000 clones, around 83% seen once. The source material was CD4+ or CD8+ T cells sorted from blood, sampled in a trial of the OX40 agonist ivuxolimab. The receptors originated from an adult with an advanced solid tumor such as melanoma, head and neck, liver or kidney cancer.

This clone was counted a single time. The chain recombines TRBV4-3 with TRBJ2-5, with 7 bases that match TRBD1. J lost 0 bases, V lost 7 bases, and 5 bases had no gene match. CDR3 length: 14 residues. Germline V CDR1 and CDR2: LGHNA, YSLEER. The CDR3 region has the DNA TGCGCCAGCATTACCGGGACAGACCAAGAGACCCAGTACTTC. Protein: CASITGTDQETQYF.

The CDR3 here is CASSWGGGRGETQYF. CDR3 DNA: TGTGCCAGCAGTTGGGGCGGGGGCCGAGGGGAGACCCAGTACTTC. This rearrangement joins TRBV6-5 to TRBJ2-5, with TRBD2 as a possible D gene (7 bases). The CDR3 consists of 15 residues. Germline V CDR1 and CDR2: MNHEY, SVGAGI. The V end was cut by 4 bases, the J end by 5 bases, with 17 bases between.

V is TRBV5-6 and J is TRBJ2-5, with D hard to call. CDR3 length: 13 amino acids. V was trimmed by 2 bases and J by 5 bases, leaving 10 bases between them. Germline V gene lookup returns CDR1 SGHDT and CDR2 YYEEEE. CDR3 sequence reads: CASSFEAWETQYF. In DNA, the CDR3 is TGTGCCAGCAGCTTTGAGGCCTGGGAGACCCAGTACTTC. The variable domain in full, completed from reference TRBV5-6 and TRBJ2-5, reads DAGVTQSPTHLIKTRGQQVTLRCSPKSGHDTVSWYQQALGQGPQFIFQYYEEEERQRGNFPDRFSGHQFPNYSSELNVNALLLGDSALYLCASSFEAWETQYFGPGTRLLVL.

This chain joins TRBV9 and TRBJ2-2; D not certain. With 4 bases removed from V and 2 bases from J, the gap between germline ends came to 6 bases. The CDR3 has 13 residues. Germline CDR1 SGDLS, CDR2 YYNGEE. CDR3 sequence (DNA): TGTGCCAGCAGCCCCTACAACACCGGGGAGCTGTTTTTT. This gives the protein CASSPYNTGELFF. Looking up the rest from reference TRBV9 and TRBJ2-2 gives the full variable domain: DSGVTQTPKHLITATGQRVTLRCSPRSGDLSVYWYQQSLDQGLQFLIQYYNGEERAKGNILERFSAQQFPDLHSELNLSSLELGDSALYFCASSPYNTGELFFGEGSRLTVL.

The rearrangement joins TRBV11-2 to TRBJ2-1; D may correspond to TRBD1 or TRBD2 (5 bases each). In germline, CDR1 is SGHAT, CDR2 FQNNGV. CDR3 length: 14 residues. Trimming took off 1 base at V and 16 bases at J, with 20 bases between the two ends. DNA for the CDR3: TGTGCCAGCAGCTTAGGTAGTGGGGGAGACGAGCGATTCTTC. This gives the protein CASSLGSGGDERFF.